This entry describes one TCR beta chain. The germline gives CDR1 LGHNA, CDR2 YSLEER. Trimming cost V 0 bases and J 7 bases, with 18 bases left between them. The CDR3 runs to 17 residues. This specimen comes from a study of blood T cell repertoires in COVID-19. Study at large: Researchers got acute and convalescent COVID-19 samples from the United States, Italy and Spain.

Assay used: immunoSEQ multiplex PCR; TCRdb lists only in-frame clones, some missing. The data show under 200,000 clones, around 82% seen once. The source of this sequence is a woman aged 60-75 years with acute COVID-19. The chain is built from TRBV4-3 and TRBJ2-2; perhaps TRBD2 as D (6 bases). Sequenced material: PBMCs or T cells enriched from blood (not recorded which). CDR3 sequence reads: CASSQEGTPGVDGELFF. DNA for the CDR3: TGCGCCAGCAGCCAAGAAGGCACCCCGGGGGTAGACGGGGAGCTGTTTTTT.